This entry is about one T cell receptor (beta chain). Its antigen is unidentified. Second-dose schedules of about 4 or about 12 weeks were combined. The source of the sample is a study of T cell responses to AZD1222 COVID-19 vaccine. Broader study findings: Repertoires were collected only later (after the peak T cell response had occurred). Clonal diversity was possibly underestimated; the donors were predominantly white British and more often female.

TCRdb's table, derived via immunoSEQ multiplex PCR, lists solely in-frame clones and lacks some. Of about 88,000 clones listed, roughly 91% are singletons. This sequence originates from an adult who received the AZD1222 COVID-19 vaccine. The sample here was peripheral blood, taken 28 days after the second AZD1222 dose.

The DNA of the CDR3 is TGTGCCAGTAGTATAGGGGCAGGGGGCTTGGTGGAGACCCAGTACTTC. It codes for CASSIGAGGLVETQYF. The chain couples TRBV19 to TRBJ2-5; 8 nucleotides align to TRBD1. V was clipped by 1 base and J by 5 bases; unmatched bases: 9. The CDR3 contains 16 residues. Germline assignment: CDR1 LNHDA and CDR2 SQIVND (reference sequence). The variable domain in full, with the rest retrieved from reference TRBV19 and TRBJ2-5, is DGGITQSPKYLFRKEGQNVTLSCEQNLNHDAMYWYRQDPGQGLRLIYYSQIVNDFQKGDIAEGYSVSREKKESFPLTVTSAQKNPTAFYLCASSIGAGGLVETQYFGPGTRLLVL.